Reported below is one T cell receptor (beta chain). Its antigen has not been determined. Base qualities are not at hand, and no much larger clone is one base apart. The data derive from a study of blood T cells in healthy people across ages (dated by TCRdb to the mid-2010s). As for the study more broadly: Template switching captured roughly one uniquely barcoded TCR beta cDNA molecule per two T cells in model experiments. To track age-related changes in TCR beta repertoire diversity, the study relied on deep sequencing normalized with unique cDNA molecular identifiers. Using the same blood draw, the study looked at two additional independent replicas of 1 million unique cDNA reads for two donors, one aged 18 to 30 and the other aged 80 or older. To avoid experimental bias, donors of different ages were spread randomly across the sequencing lanes. The donors were split into four age groups: young (average around 16 years), middle-aged (39), aged (approximately 60) and long-lived (approximately 80). What the work shows at the level of the full study, not this receptor alone: Bulk unsorted PBMC profiling prevented conclusive comparison of naive and antigen-experienced compartments. A strong correlation was found between observed TCR beta diversity and the percentage of naive T cells measured by flow cytometry. Because the CMV infection status of the donors was unknown, age-related changes in expanded clonotypes may potentially have been confounded. Observed TCR beta diversity per million T cells fell roughly linearly with age, and a significant reduction was already apparent by age roughly 40. Estimates of total diversity based on one million sequenced T cells were regarded as lower bounds and as underestimates. Compared with the aged group, more naive CD4+ T cells, fewer expanded clones and increased TCR diversity were shown by the long-lived group, suggesting age selection.

The roughly 38 donors, aged about 6 to 100 years, were systemically healthy Caucasian individuals from Russia. About 9.8 milliliters of peripheral blood were drawn from each donor into EDTA-treated Vacutainer tubes. Ficoll-Paque density-gradient centrifugation was used to isolate PBMCs, with at least 6.5 million per sample. Total RNA, at least 5 micrograms per sample, was extracted from PBMCs with Trizol reagent. The percentages of naive CD45RAhigh/CD27high T cells were determined by flow cytometry on a PBMC aliquot from every donor. The library was made by 5' RACE. This sample was sequenced with an Illumina HiSeq 2500. A second PCR of roughly 6 to 11 cycles was run with a J-beta primer mix and a sample-barcoded 5' primer. A unique molecular identifier was introduced onto each TCR beta cDNA molecule by a template-switch 5' adaptor carrying 12 random nucleotides. Each sample yielded at least 3 million CDR3-containing paired-end reads. All of the RNA was converted into first-strand cDNA using the Mint cDNA synthesis kit, with a TRBC-specific oligonucleotide serving as the primer. Following uracil-DNA glycosylase treatment, all cDNA underwent a first 18-cycle PCR with the universal primers M1SS and BC2_uni_R. The paper's data handling went like this. For normalization, 1 million high-quality reads were randomly selected from each sample, with every read carrying a distinct molecular identifier. Reads sharing molecular identifiers were discarded rather than binned into consensus sequences. MiTCR, run with a Q25 quality threshold and the strictest error-elimination algorithm, handled CDR3 identification, clonotype clustering and error correction. A nonparametric unseen species model with Euler transformation was used to estimate a lower bound on total TCR beta diversity. In TCRdb, the public reads were trimmed at Q25 with fastp and aligned with MiXCR, with productive beta chains retained. Each entry merges the rows of one CDR3 protein and shows their most common DNA and genes. The V and J calls reflect TCRdb's pipeline rather than the authors' work. The sample contains about 730,000 distinct CDR3 sequences, roughly two fifths of them found a single time. 20% to 25% of the sample is taken by the ten largest.

CDR1 is given as DFQATT and CDR2 as SNEGSKA, both from the germline V gene (reference sequence). Inclusive of the bounding cysteine and phenylalanine, the CDR3 is 12 residues long. The sequence is cut down to CDR3 DNA, 36 bases in frame from base 1. Trimming accounts for 3 bases at V and 11 bases at J, while the number of junction bases matched to no gene is 9. The rearrangement combines TRBV20-1 with TRBJ2-5; 7 middle bases align to TRBD2. Sequencing was performed on blood. The TCR sequence derives from a woman aged 55-75 years in good health. The CDR3 region: CSASRLAREQYF. The DNA reads TGCAGTGCTAGCCGACTAGCTAGGGAGCAGTACTTC.